A single sample is the source of the 20 T cell receptor beta chains below, sequenced in a study of T-cell memory formation after mild COVID-19. One entry per CDR3 protein results from TCRdb running MiXCR on the 5' RACE reads. The data contain about 600,000 distinct CDR3 sequences, 20% to 25% of them singletons. Sequencing was performed on PBMCs or a T cell subset sorted from them (not recorded which). These receptors were taken from an adult woman who had mild COVID-19 (a few samples of this study predate the infection). Cell type and time point are not known.

CDR3 DNA: TGTGCCAGTCTTCCCGGGACCTTACCCTACGAGCAGTACTTC. It specifies CASLPGTLPYEQYF. The chain employs TRBV6-2 or TRBV6-3 and TRBJ2-7; D tentatively reads TRBD1 or TRBD2 (5 bases each). The CDR3 has 14 amino acids. V was clipped by 9 bases and J by 2 bases, with 17 bases between them. The germline V gene has CDR1 MNHEY and CDR2 SVGEGT.

This chain links TRBV3-1 with TRBJ1-3; 11 bases are a match to TRBD1. V was pared by 4 bases and J by 6 bases, with 8 bases of the junction left unmatched. Germline lookup yields CDR1 LGHDT and CDR2 YNNKEL (reference sequence). This CDR3 is built from 16 residues. CDR3 amino acids: CASSPFRDRGTNTIYF. The CDR3 bases are TGTGCCAGCAGCCCTTTCCGGGACAGGGGGACAAACACCATATATTTT.

The chain joins TRBV11-2 to TRBJ2-2, with TRBD1 matching 7 bases. The CDR3 is made up of 16 amino acids. V was clipped by 2 bases and J by 1 base; unmatched bases: 4. The germline gives CDR1 SGHAT, CDR2 FQNNGV. As DNA, the CDR3 is TGTGCCAGCAGCTTAAACAGGGGCCTGAACACCGGGGAGCTGTTTTTT. Amino acid sequence: CASSLNRGLNTGELFF.

The chain is built from TRBV24-1 and TRBJ2-1; tentative D call: TRBD2 (6 bases). Germline V gene data show CDR1 as KGHDR and CDR2 as SFDVKD. This CDR3 has 16 amino acids. V shed 2 bases and J shed 3 bases, with 13 bases lying between them. The CDR3 DNA sequence: TGTGCCACCAGTGATTCTGCGGGAAATAACTACAATGAGCAGTTCTTC. It yields the protein CATSDSAGNNYNEQFF.

This clonotype was counted only a few times. This chain joins TRBV7-8 and TRBJ1-1; the match to TRBD1 covers 10 bases. With V trimmed by 0 bases and J by 3 bases, 1 base remained unmatched. Germline assignment: CDR1 SGHVS and CDR2 FQNEAQ. This CDR3 has 15 residues. The DNA of the CDR3 is TGTGCCAGCAGCTTAGCCGGGACAGGGGACACTGAAGCTTTCTTT. Translating gives CASSLAGTGDTEAFF.

The rearrangement links TRBV12-3 or TRBV12-4 to TRBJ2-1; 13 bases match TRBD2. Unmatched junction bases numbered 10, after V lost 4 bases and J lost 7 bases. The CDR3 consists of 17 residues. The CDR3: CASSWAVGLAGRNEQFF. CDR3 DNA sequence: TGTGCCAGCAGTTGGGCCGTGGGACTAGCGGGACGTAATGAGCAGTTCTTC.

The chain recombines TRBV7-6 with TRBJ1-6; 8 positions match TRBD1. This CDR3 has 15 residues. V shed 5 bases, J shed 7 bases, and the junction held 7 bases outside the gene matches. In germline, CDR1 is SGHVS, CDR2 FNYEAQ. This chain's CDR3 is CASSVRDRQNSPLHF. The CDR3 DNA reads as TGTGCCAGCAGCGTACGGGACAGGCAGAATTCACCCCTCCACTTT.

The chain employs TRBV18 and TRBJ2-2, with 7 bases aligning to TRBD1. The V and J ends lost 8 bases and 1 base, in that order; junction bases with no gene match: 13. Germline V gene sequence: CDR1 KGHSH, CDR2 LQKENI. The CDR3 contains 17 residues. The CDR3 is CASHRDSPLKNTGELFF. CDR3 coding DNA: TGTGCCAGCCATCGGGACAGTCCTCTTAAGAACACCGGGGAGCTGTTTTTT.

V usage is TRBV12-3 or TRBV12-4 and J usage is TRBJ2-2, with TRBD2 matching 9 bases. CDR3 length: 15 residues. After removal of 6 bases from V and 6 bases from J, the junction contained 8 bases not matched to a gene. CDR3: CASSSSGKGSGELFF. In nucleotides, the CDR3 is TGTGCCAGCAGCTCTAGCGGGAAAGGTTCCGGGGAGCTGTTTTTT.

This clonotype occurred many times. CDR3 in amino acids: CATSDRGRGSTDTQYF. Written as DNA, the CDR3 is TGTGCCACCAGTGATCGAGGGAGGGGGAGCACAGATACGCAGTATTTT. The rearrangement links TRBV24-1 to TRBJ2-3, with a tentative D call TRBD2 (7 bases). Per the germline V gene, CDR1 is KGHDR and CDR2 is SFDVKD. The CDR3 runs to 16 residues. V was clipped by 3 bases and J by 0 bases, with 12 bases between them.

At least ten counts were recorded for this clonotype. The genes are TRBV7-8 and TRBJ1-6; D uncertain. Germline CDR1 reads SGHVS; CDR2 reads FQNEAQ. Trimming stripped 1 base from V and 8 bases from J, with 15 bases between. This CDR3 is built from 16 residues. The CDR3 spells CASSLVGAWGDSPLHF. For the CDR3, the DNA is TGTGCCAGCAGCTTAGTAGGTGCTTGGGGTGATTCACCCCTCCACTTT.

This chain uses TRBV14 with TRBJ2-5; D is unresolved. The CDR3 loop spans 13 amino acids. V gave up 2 bases and J gave up 5 bases, with 9 bases separating them. In germline, CDR1 is SGHDN, CDR2 FVKESK. The chain's CDR3 is CASSQTLRETQYF. As DNA, the CDR3 is TGTGCCAGCAGCCAAACCCTCCGGGAGACCCAGTACTTC. Full variable domain (remainder filled in from reference TRBV14 and TRBJ2-5): EAGVTQFPSHSVIEKGQTVTLRCDPISGHDNLYWYRRVMGKEIKFLLHFVKESKQDESGMPNNRFLAERTGGTYSTLKVQPAELEDSGVYFCASSQTLRETQYFGPGTRLLVL.

A few counts support this clonotype. The CDR3 protein is CASRLAGGDQQFF. The CDR3 region has the DNA TGTGCCAGCCGCTTAGCGGGAGGGGACCAGCAGTTCTTC. The rearrangement joins TRBV6-2 or TRBV6-3 to TRBJ2-1; 11 bases match TRBD2. The CDR3 sequence is 13 residues long. V was pared by 8 bases and J by 11 bases, with 8 bases of the junction left unmatched. CDR1 and CDR2 (germline): MNHEY, SVGEGT.

This clonotype has just a few counts. The J gene is TRBJ1-1, the V gene TRBV25-1; D gene uncertain. Trimming stripped 2 bases from V and 3 bases from J, with 7 bases between. This CDR3 contains 13 residues. Germline V gene sequence: CDR1 MGHDK, CDR2 SYGVNS. The CDR3 is CASSEEWYTEAFF. CDR3 nucleotides: TGTGCCAGCAGTGAAGAATGGTACACTGAAGCTTTCTTT.

The J gene is TRBJ1-5, the V gene TRBV21-1. TRBV21-1 is assigned pseudogene status. The CDR3 loop spans 8 amino acids. The CDR3 nucleotides read TGTGCCAGCAGCCTACGGCATTTT. Translating gives CASSLRHF.

This clonotype occurred many times. The genes are TRBV12-3 or TRBV12-4 and TRBJ2-5, with TRBD2 matching over 8 bases. The CDR3 consists of 13 residues. Trimming took 4 bases from V and 7 from J; bases not matched to a gene: 5. CDR3 region: CASSSGTSWTQYF. CDR3 in DNA: TGTGCCAGCAGTTCCGGGACTAGTTGGACCCAGTACTTC.

This clonotype was seen at least ten times. The rearrangement uses TRBV5-1 and TRBJ1-2, with TRBD1 as a possible D gene (5 bases). The CDR3 runs 19 residues. Germline-derived CDR1 and CDR2 are SGHRS and YFSETQ. V was pared by 0 bases and J by 5 bases, with 26 bases between. CDR3 loop: CASSLGHRDPSSGHYGYTF. CDR3 nucleotide sequence: TGCGCCAGCAGCTTGGGGCACCGGGACCCCTCTTCTGGGCATTATGGCTACACCTTC. The whole variable domain, remainder taken from reference TRBV5-1 and TRBJ1-2, is KAGVTQTPRYLIKTRGQQVTLSCSPISGHRSVSWYQQTPGQGLQFLFEYFSETQRNKGNFPGRFSGRQFSNSRSEMNVSTLELGDSALYLCASSLGHRDPSSGHYGYTFGSGTRLTVV.

This clonotype was counted between two and nine times. This chain uses TRBV7-6 with TRBJ2-7; D might be TRBD2 (6 bases). Trimming stripped 6 bases from V and 0 bases from J, with 15 bases between. Germline CDR1 is SGHVS and CDR2 is FNYEAQ. The CDR3 is 15 amino acids. The CDR3 DNA reads as TGTGCCAGCAGATCCGGGACTGGAAGCTCCTACGAGCAGTACTTC. As protein: CASRSGTGSSYEQYF.

The chain combines TRBV12-3 or TRBV12-4 with TRBJ2-3, with D unresolved. This CDR3 contains 13 residues. The V gene lost 6 bases and the J gene lost 4 bases, with 11 bases spanning the gap. This CDR3 reads CASRSPESDTQYF. Here the CDR3 DNA reads TGTGCCAGCAGAAGTCCGGAGTCAGATACGCAGTATTTT.

The genes are TRBV12-3 or TRBV12-4 and TRBJ1-5; 9 bases are a match to TRBD1. V lost 0 bases, J lost 6 bases, and 6 bases stayed unmatched. The CDR3 covers 16 residues. In nucleotides, the CDR3 is TGTGCCAGCAGTTTAGCCGGGACAGGGCTTAGTCAGCCCCAGCATTTT. This sequence encodes CASSLAGTGLSQPQHF.